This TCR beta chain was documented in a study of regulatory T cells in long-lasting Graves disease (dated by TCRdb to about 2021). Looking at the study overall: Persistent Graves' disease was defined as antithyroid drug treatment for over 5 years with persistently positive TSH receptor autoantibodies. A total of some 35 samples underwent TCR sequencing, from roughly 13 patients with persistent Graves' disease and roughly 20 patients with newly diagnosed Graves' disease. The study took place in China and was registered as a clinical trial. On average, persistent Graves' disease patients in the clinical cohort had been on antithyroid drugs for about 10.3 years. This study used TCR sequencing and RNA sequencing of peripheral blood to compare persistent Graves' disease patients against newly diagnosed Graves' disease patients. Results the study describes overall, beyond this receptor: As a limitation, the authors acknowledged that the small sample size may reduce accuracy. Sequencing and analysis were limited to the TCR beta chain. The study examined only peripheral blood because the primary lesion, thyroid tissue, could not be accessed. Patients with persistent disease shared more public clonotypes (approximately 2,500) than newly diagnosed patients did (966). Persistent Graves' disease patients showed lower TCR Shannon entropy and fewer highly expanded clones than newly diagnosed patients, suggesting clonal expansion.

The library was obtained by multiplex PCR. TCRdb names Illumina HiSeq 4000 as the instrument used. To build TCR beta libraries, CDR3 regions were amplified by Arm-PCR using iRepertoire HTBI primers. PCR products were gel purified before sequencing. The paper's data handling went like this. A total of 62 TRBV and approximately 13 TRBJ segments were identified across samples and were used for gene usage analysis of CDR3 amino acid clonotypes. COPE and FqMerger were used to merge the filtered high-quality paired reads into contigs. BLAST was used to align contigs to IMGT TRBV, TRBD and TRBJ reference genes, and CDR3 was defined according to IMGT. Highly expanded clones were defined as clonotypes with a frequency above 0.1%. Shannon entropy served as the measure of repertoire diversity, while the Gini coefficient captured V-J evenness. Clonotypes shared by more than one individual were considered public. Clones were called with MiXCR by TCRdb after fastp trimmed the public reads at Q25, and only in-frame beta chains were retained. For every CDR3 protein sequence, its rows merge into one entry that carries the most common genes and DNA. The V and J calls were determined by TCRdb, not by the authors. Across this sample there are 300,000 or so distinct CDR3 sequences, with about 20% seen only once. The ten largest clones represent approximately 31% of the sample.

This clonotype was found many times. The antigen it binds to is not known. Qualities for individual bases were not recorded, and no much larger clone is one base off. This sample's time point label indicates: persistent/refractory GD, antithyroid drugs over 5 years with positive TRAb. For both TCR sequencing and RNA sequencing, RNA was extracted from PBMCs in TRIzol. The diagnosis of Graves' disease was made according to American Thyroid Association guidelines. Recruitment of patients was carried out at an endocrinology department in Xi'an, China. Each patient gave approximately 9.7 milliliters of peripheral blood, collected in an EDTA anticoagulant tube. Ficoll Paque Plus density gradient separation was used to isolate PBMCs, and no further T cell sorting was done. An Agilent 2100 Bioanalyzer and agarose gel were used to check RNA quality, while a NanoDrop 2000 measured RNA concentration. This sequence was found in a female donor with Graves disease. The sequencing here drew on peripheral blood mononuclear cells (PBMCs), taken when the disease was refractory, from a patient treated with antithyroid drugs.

The CDR3 is CATSDGQGVIGETQYF. The bases read TGTGCCACCAGTGATGGGCAGGGGGTGATAGGGGAGACCCAGTACTTC. The sequence joins TRBV24-1 to TRBJ2-5, with 7 bases aligning to TRBD1. Unmatched junction bases come to 11, with V trimmed by 3 bases and J by 5 bases. The germline V gene yields KGHDR for CDR1 and SFDVKD for CDR2. The CDR3 measures 16 amino acids from cysteine to phenylalanine. Left in the record is the CDR3 DNA by itself, 48 bases read in frame from the first base.